This T cell receptor beta chain was obtained from a study of T cells expressing NK-cell markers. Per germline, CDR1 LGHDT and CDR2 YNNKEL (reference sequence). There are 13 residues in the CDR3. After re-calling the 5' RACE reads, TCRdb lists one entry per CDR3 protein, DNA absent. The sample includes fewer than 550,000 distinct CDR3 sequences. This clonotype originated in a woman aged 45-60 years in good health. The rearrangement uses TRBV3-1 and TRBJ1-2. Sequencing was carried out using blood T cells: a sorted CD56 or NKG2C T cell subset, CD4+ or CD8+ T cells, or bulk PBMC T cells (not recorded which). The CDR3 sequence is CASSQGSTYGYTF. Filled out from reference TRBV3-1 and TRBJ1-2, the complete variable domain reads DTAVSQTPKYLVTQMGNDKSIKCEQNLGHDTMYWYKQDSKKFLKIMFSYNNKELIINETVPNRFSPKSPDKAHLNLHINSLELGDSAVYFCASSQGSTYGYTFGSGTRLTVV.